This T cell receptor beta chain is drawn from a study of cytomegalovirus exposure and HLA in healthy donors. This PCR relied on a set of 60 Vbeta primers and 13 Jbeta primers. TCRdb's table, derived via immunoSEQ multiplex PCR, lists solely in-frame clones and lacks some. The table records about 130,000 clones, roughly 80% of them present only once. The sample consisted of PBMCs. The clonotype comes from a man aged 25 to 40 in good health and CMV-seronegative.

The CDR3 region has the DNA TGTGCCAGCAGAACAGCAACAGGGAACTATGGCTACACCTTC. Amino acid sequence: CASRTATGNYGYTF. V gene TRBV7-9 combines with J gene TRBJ1-2; D might be TRBD1 (6 bases). Germline lookup yields CDR1 SEHNR and CDR2 FQNEAQ (reference sequence). This CDR3 comprises 14 residues. The germline V and J ends were trimmed by 6 bases and 2 bases, with 13 bases remaining between them. The complete variable domain, with remaining parts taken from reference TRBV7-9 and TRBJ1-2, reads DTGVSQNPRHKITKRGQNVTFRCDPISEHNRLYWYRQTLGQGPEFLTYFQNEAQLEKSRLLSDRFSAERPKGSFSTLEIQRTEQGDSAMYLCASRTATGNYGYTFGSGTRLTVV.